This TCR beta chain was recorded in a study of vaccination effects on CD4 cells after COVID-19. General study points: Convalescent patients in the study were few, and early post-infection timepoints were absent.

The ends were cut back, 1 base at V and 9 bases at J, with 12 bases in the middle. Germline CDR1 reads GTSNPN; CDR2 reads SVGIG (reference sequence). The CDR3 length is 12 residues. Details on this clone: What it recognizes is unknown.

Sequencing in the ViraFEST assay came after antigen-specific CD4+ T cells had been expanded with viral peptide pools, which were used to stimulate PBMC. Culture proceeded for 10 days, and CD4+ T cells were then isolated. People in the vaccine group had not been infected with SARS-CoV-2 before, and their nucleocapsid antibodies were negative. It was on days 3 and 7 that half the medium was replaced with IL-2 medium. TCRdb's copy holds only in-frame clones and misses some; the assay was immunoSEQ multiplex PCR. The data hold 20,000 to 30,000 clones, with 65% to 80% observed a single time. The chain has TRBV30 and TRBJ2-5; D ambiguous. This specimen was CD4+ T cells from PBMCs cultured with HCoV-NL63 spike peptides, taken before COVID-19 vaccination. The TCR originated in a human donor who received a COVID-19 vaccine. The CDR3 nucleotides are TGTGCCTGGAGTGCCCAAAGGGCGGCCCAGTACTTC. Protein sequence: CAWSAQRAAQYF.